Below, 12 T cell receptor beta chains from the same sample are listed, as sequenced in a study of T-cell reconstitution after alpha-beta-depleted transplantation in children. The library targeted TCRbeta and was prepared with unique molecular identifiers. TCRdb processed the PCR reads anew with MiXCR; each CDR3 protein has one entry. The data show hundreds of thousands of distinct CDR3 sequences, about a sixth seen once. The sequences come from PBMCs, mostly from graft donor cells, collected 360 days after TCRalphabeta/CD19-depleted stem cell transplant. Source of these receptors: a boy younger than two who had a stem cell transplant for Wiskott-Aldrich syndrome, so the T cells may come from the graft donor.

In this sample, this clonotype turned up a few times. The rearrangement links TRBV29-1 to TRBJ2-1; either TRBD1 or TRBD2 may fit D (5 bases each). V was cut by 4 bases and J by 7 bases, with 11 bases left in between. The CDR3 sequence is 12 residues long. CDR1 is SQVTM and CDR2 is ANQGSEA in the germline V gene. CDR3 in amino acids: CSVATGPNEQFF. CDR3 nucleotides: TGCAGCGTTGCCACGGGGCCAAATGAGCAGTTCTTC.

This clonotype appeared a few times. CDR3 sequence: CSARKGANQPQHF. CDR3 DNA: TGCAGTGCTAGAAAGGGGGCGAACCAGCCCCAGCATTTT. The chain couples TRBV20-1 to TRBJ1-5, with 7 bases matching TRBD1. Trimming cost V 2 bases and J 7 bases; bases outside gene matches: 5. Germline-derived CDR1 and CDR2 are DFQATT and SNEGSKA (reference sequence). There are 13 residues in the CDR3.

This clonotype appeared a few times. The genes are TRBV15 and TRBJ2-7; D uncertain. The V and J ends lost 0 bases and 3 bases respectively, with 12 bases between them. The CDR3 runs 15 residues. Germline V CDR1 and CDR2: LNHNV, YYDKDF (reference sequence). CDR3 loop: CATSRDVRRFYEQYF. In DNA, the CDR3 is TGTGCCACCAGCAGAGATGTCCGCAGATTCTACGAGCAGTACTTC.

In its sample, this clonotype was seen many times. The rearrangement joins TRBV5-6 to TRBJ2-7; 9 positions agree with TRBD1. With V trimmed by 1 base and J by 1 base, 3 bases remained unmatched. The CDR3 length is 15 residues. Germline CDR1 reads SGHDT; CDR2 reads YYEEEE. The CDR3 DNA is TGTGCCAGCAGCTTGCCGGGACAGGGTTCCTACGAGCAGTACTTC. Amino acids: CASSLPGQGSYEQYF. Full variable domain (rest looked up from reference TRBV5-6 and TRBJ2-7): DAGVTQSPTHLIKTRGQQVTLRCSPKSGHDTVSWYQQALGQGPQFIFQYYEEEERQRGNFPDRFSGHQFPNYSSELNVNALLLGDSALYLCASSLPGQGSYEQYFGPGTRLTVT.

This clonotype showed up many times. CDR3 DNA sequence: TGTGCCAGCAGCTGGGGGACAGGGCCAGATACGCAGTATTTT. It codes for CASSWGTGPDTQYF. The chain is built from TRBV7-6 and TRBJ2-3; 9 bases are a match to TRBD1. Germline V lookup: CDR1 SGHVS, CDR2 FNYEAQ. The CDR3 has 14 residues. Trimming took 4 bases from V and 4 from J; bases not matched to a gene: 3.

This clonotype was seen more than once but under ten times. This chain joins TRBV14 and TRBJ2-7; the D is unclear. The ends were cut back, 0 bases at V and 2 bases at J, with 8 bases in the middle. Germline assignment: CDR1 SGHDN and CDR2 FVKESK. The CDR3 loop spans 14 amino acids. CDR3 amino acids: CASSQEAGPYEQYF. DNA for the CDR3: TGTGCCAGCAGCCAAGAGGCCGGGCCCTACGAGCAGTACTTC.

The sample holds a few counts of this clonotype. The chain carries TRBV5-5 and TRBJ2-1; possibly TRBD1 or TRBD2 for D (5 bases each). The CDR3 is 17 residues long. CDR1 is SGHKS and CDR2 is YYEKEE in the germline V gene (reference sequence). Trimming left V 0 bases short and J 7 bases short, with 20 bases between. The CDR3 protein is CASSLARGVGTWNEQFF. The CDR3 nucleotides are TGTGCCAGCAGCTTGGCAAGGGGAGTGGGAACATGGAATGAGCAGTTCTTC.

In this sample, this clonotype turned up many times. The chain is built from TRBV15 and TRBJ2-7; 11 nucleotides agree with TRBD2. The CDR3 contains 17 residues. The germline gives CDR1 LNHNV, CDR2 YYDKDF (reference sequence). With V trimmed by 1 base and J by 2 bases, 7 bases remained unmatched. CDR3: CATSRVPSSGGTYEQYF. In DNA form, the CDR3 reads TGTGCCACCAGCAGAGTCCCCTCTAGCGGGGGGACCTACGAGCAGTACTTC. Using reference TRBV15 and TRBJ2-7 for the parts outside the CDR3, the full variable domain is DAMVIQNPRYQVTQFGKPVTLSCSQTLNHNVMYWYQQKSSQAPKLLFHYYDKDFNNEADTPDNFQSRRPNTSFCFLDIRSPGLGDTAMYLCATSRVPSSGGTYEQYFGPGTRLTVT.

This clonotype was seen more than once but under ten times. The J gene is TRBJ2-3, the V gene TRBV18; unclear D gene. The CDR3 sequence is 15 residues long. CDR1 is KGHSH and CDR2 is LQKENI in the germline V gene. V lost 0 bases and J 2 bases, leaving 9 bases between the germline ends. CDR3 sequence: CASSPPSIITDTQYF. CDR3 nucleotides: TGTGCCAGCTCACCACCGTCCATTATCACAGATACGCAGTATTTT.

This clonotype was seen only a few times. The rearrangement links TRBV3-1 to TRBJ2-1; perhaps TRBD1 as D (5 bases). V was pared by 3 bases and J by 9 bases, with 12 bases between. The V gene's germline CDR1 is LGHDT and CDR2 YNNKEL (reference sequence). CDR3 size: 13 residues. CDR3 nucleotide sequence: TGTGCCAGCAGCCAGTCAAGGGGTGGTGAGCAGTTCTTC. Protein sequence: CASSQSRGGEQFF.

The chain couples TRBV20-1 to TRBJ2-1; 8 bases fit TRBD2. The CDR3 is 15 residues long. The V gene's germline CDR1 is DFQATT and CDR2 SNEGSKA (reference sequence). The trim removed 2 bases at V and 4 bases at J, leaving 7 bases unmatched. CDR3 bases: TGCAGTGCTAGATTAGCGGGGCCATCATACAATGAGCAGTTCTTC. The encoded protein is CSARLAGPSYNEQFF.

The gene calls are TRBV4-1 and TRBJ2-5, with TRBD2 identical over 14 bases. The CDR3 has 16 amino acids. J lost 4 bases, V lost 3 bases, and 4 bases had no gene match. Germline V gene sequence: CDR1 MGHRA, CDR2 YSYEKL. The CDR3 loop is CASSQTGLAGGETQYF. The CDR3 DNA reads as TGCGCCAGCAGCCAGACCGGACTAGCGGGGGGAGAGACCCAGTACTTC.